What follows is one TCR beta chain and its context. This clone's antigen is unknown. No quality values exist for individual bases; no much larger clone is one base distant. This sample was included in a study of beta chain features in type 1 diabetes (dated by TCRdb to the late 2010s). In terms of the full investigation: Mean age, gender distribution, total cell number and subset yield were not different between patients and healthy donors. A total of under 140,000,000 sorted cells were examined across all samples, and the number of cells per subset was strongly correlated with RNA yield. The study compared TCRB repertoires of sorted circulating CD4+ T cell subsets between recently diagnosed type 1 diabetes patients and matched healthy donors. Regulatory and stem cell-like memory subsets were obtained from only 8 patients and about eight healthy donors, while naive and central memory subsets were obtained from all 30 or so donors.

Results and caveats for the whole study, not just this receptor: In all four CD4+ subsets, TCRB CDR3 length was moderately but significantly shorter in type 1 diabetes patients. Only small numbers of individuals were included in the HLA sub-analyses, which left unresolved whether HLA type had any influence on TCRB rearrangement. Because cDNA rather than genomic DNA was sequenced, highly expressing activated cells could have been over-represented, although no difference in activation and CD3 levels was found between groups. The naive, central memory and regulatory TCRB repertoires appeared to resemble one another more closely among patients than among healthy donors. At VDJ recombination sites, type 1 diabetes patients had fewer insertions and more deleted nucleotides, which implies abnormalities in thymic rearrangement. PCR may preferentially amplify shorter templates, but because patient and control samples were amplified and corrected together, any resulting skew would affect both groups equally.

Each donor gave one peripheral blood draw, averaging around 0.11 L, which was collected into heparinised tubes. A BD FACSAria II and a panel including CD45RO, CCR7, CD25, CD127, CD95 and CD27 were used to sort naive, central memory, regulatory and stem cell-like memory CD4+ T cells. Every sorted population had a purity above 95%. PBMCs were separated immediately by Lymphoprep density gradient centrifugation and were stained directly, without being cultured. So that batch effects would be minimized, each experiment stained and sorted samples in pairs, pairing one healthy donor with one patient. All of the isolated RNA was reverse transcribed with the High Capacity cDNA Reverse Transcription Kit, so expressed TCRB transcripts were sequenced. Naive, central memory and regulatory T cell samples underwent deep immunoSEQ sequencing, averaging about 3.5 million total reads per sample. After sorted cells were lysed in RLT buffer, RNA was extracted with DNase-treated RNeasy Micro or Mini kits, with the choice depending on cell number. Each cell subset was processed on its own to prevent cross-contamination, while patient and healthy donor samples were processed together. TCRB sequences were amplified from cDNA with the immunoSEQ multiplex PCR, producing 87-bp fragments spanning the CDR3 region. Sequencing of the amplicons was performed on the Illumina HiSeq platform. The published analysis was carried out like this. PCR bias was computationally corrected using synthetic template baselines, reads within Hamming distance 2 were collapsed, and singletons that could not be merged were discarded. Reads were aligned against IMGT so that V, D and J genes, CDR3 length and insertions or deletions at six rearrangement sites could be assigned. Within each subset, clonotype counts were normalized to the number of sorted cells before true diversity and Gini coefficients were calculated with the tcR R package. Repertoire sharing was quantified using the overlap coefficient calculated on TCRB nucleotide sequences. TCRdb stores this immuneACCESS table with in-frame sequences only. Part of the clones is absent; in the studies checked, under half of the shortfall reflects unresolved V genes, and no reason is known for the rest. Clone size and V and J calls were adopted from that table, with D and trimming inferred from the DNA. For this sample the table gives about 38,000 clones, of which 64% were detected only once. The top ten hold 2% to 2.5% of the sample.

Measured from the cysteine to the phenylalanine, the CDR3 is 14 residues long. Of the read, only the CDR3 DNA is kept; its 42 bases are in frame from base 1. V is cut back by 5 bases and J by 7 bases, with 7 bases in the junction unmatched. According to the germline V gene, CDR1 reads SQVTM and CDR2 reads ANQGSEA. The material sequenced was Tregs from blood. The cell subset or site label, as the study defines it: regulatory CD4+ T cells. Here the chain combines TRBV29-1 and TRBJ2-7, and 14 junctional nucleotides match TRBD2. The origin of this receptor is a woman in her twenties or thirties in good health. The DNA is as follows: TGCAGCGTTAAGGGACTAGCGGGAGCCTTTGAGCAGTACTTC. This translates into CSVKGLAGAFEQYF.